What follows is one TCR beta chain and its context. This entry is derived from a study of blood T cell repertoires in COVID-19. As for the study in general: Acute-phase and convalescent COVID-19 samples originated in the United States, Italy and Spain. From T cells, B-cell-depleted T cells, or PBMCs came the material, which was cDNA or gDNA.

The V gene lost 0 bases and the J gene lost 6 bases, with 8 bases spanning the gap. The germline CDR1 and CDR2 sequences are GTSNPN and SVGIG (reference sequence). CDR3 size: 12 residues. In the authors' workflow: For nucleated cells, counts were estimated from reference gene primer amplification. Only in-frame clones appear in the TCRdb table, and some are missing; sequencing was by immunoSEQ multiplex PCR. V, J and clone size reflect that table, while D and trimming were determined from the DNA. The sample includes approximately 230,000 clones, 70% to 85% of them seen just once. The rearrangement uses TRBV30 and TRBJ1-2, with D maybe TRBD1 (6 bases). The receptor was derived from a man aged 40-50 years who had recovered from COVID-19. The specimen sequenced was PBMCs or T cells enriched from blood (not recorded which). The CDR3: CAWSVGQNGYTF. CDR3 DNA sequence: TGTGCCTGGAGTGTTGGACAGAATGGCTACACCTTC.